A selection of T cell receptor beta chains follows, all from one sample in a study of identical twins. TCRdb used MiXCR to reprocess the 5' RACE reads, holding one entry per CDR3 protein. The table records some 260,000 distinct CDR3 sequences, about 14% of them present only once. What was sequenced was memory (CD45RO+) T cells sorted from blood. These TCRs come from a woman between 18 and 30 years old in good health. The CDR3 runs from the conserved cysteine through the conserved F or W. D genes are given only for firm matches. A row's size may be missing; if present it is once, few, many or a size class.

cdr3_length	d_call	v_call	clone_size	j_call	cdr3_aa	cdr3_nt
16	.	TRBV6-1	few	TRBJ2-1	CASIISGSLSYNEQFF	TGTGCCAGTATCATCAGCGGCTCGCTCTCCTACAATGAGCAGTTCTTC
18	.	TRBV25-1	few	TRBJ2-3	CASSEFPRRQRGTDTQYF	TGTGCCAGCAGTGAATTTCCCCGCAGACAGCGGGGCACAGATACGCAGTATTTT
17	TRBD1	TRBV27	few	TRBJ1-3	CASGRGTGSSTGNTIYF	TGTGCCAGCGGCAGGGGGACAGGGTCATCCACTGGAAACACCATATATTTT
15	.	TRBV12-3/TRBV12-4	many	TRBJ2-3	CASSLDAGSTDTQYF	TGTGCCAGCAGTTTAGATGCGGGGAGCACAGATACGCAGTATTTT
13	TRBD1	TRBV5-1	.	TRBJ1-2	CASRQGGDYGYTF	TGCGCCAGCCGGCAAGGGGGCGACTATGGCTACACCTTC
17	.	TRBV5-1	.	TRBJ2-7	CASSLRSAGQIHYEQYF	TGCGCCAGCAGCTTGAGGTCCGCGGGACAGATTCACTACGAGCAGTACTTC
13	.	TRBV6-1	.	TRBJ1-2	CASKGGFNYGYTF	TGTGCCAGCAAGGGGGGGTTCAACTATGGCTACACCTTC
12	.	TRBV12-3/TRBV12-4	.	TRBJ2-7	CASSLGVHEQYF	TGTGCCAGCAGTTTAGGGGTCCACGAGCAGTACTTC
16	TRBD2	TRBV5-1	.	TRBJ2-5	CASSFPGTSGEETQYF	TGCGCCAGCAGCTTTCCGGGGACTAGCGGAGAAGAGACCCAGTACTTC
15	TRBD2	TRBV7-2	many	TRBJ2-3	CASSQMGGWADTQYF	TGTGCCAGCAGCCAGATGGGAGGGTGGGCAGATACGCAGTATTTT
15	.	TRBV14	.	TRBJ1-3	CASSPGSATGNTIYF	TGTGCCAGCAGCCCTGGGTCGGCGACTGGAAACACCATATATTTT
15	.	TRBV4-2	.	TRBJ1-6	CASSSSPLRNFPLHF	TGTGCCAGCAGCTCAAGCCCACTCAGGAACTTCCCCCTCCACTTT
13	.	TRBV6-2/TRBV6-3	few	TRBJ2-5	CASSSGTPETQYF	TGTGCCAGCAGTAGCGGGACACCAGAGACCCAGTACTTC
15	.	TRBV11-2	.	TRBJ2-7	CASSSILTSFYEQYF	TGTGCCAGCAGCTCAATTCTGACTAGTTTCTACGAGCAGTACTTC
15	TRBD1	TRBV5-1	.	TRBJ1-5	CASSLWGTDNQPQHF	TGCGCCAGCAGCTTGTGGGGGACAGACAATCAGCCCCAGCATTTT
13	.	TRBV5-6	.	TRBJ2-1	CASSFSSGNEQFF	TGTGCCAGCAGCTTCTCGTCGGGGAATGAGCAGTTCTTC
13	.	TRBV7-2	many	TRBJ1-1	CASSLRDGAEAFF	TGTGCCAGCAGCTTACGGGATGGCGCTGAAGCTTTCTTT
16	.	TRBV12-3/TRBV12-4	few	TRBJ2-6	CASSLVGLSGANVLTF	TGTGCCAGCAGTTTAGTCGGTCTCTCTGGGGCCAACGTCCTGACTTTC
13	.	TRBV12-3/TRBV12-4	.	TRBJ1-5	CASSTTSGQPQHF	TGTGCCAGCAGTACGACCTCTGGGCAGCCCCAGCATTTT
16	.	TRBV12-3/TRBV12-4	many	TRBJ2-1	CASSPPGLTLSGEQFF	TGTGCCAGCAGCCCCCCCGGACTCACCCTCTCGGGGGAGCAGTTCTTC
14	TRBD1	TRBV7-9	.	TRBJ1-1	CASSRGTGDTEAFF	TGTGCCAGCAGCCGAGGGACAGGGGACACTGAAGCTTTCTTT
16	TRBD1	TRBV5-1	few	TRBJ2-6	CASSSGQGSGANVLTF	TGCGCCAGCAGCTCCGGACAGGGGTCCGGGGCCAACGTCCTGACTTTC
17	.	TRBV6-2/TRBV6-3	few	TRBJ2-3	CASSYGLRDLLTDTQYF	TGTGCCAGCAGTTACGGACTCAGGGACCTCCTCACAGATACGCAGTATTTT
16	.	TRBV27	.	TRBJ2-7	CASSFSPAGLGYEQYF	TGTGCCAGCAGTTTTTCCCCCGCGGGACTCGGCTACGAGCAGTACTTC